The 6 T cell receptor beta chains in this list originate from one sample, sequenced in a study of shared clonotypes between healthy human individuals. Selected positively for CCR7 and CD45RO-negative, naive CD8 cells excluded terminally differentiated effector memory CD45RA+ cells. Measured with immunoSEQ multiplex PCR; TCRdb has only the in-frame clones, and not every one. The repertoire consists of about 2.2 million clones, with just over 90% occurring once and the leading ten covering 1.5% to 2%. Sequences were obtained from naive CD8+ T cells from PBMCs. These receptors came from a man between 18 and 29 years old in good health. Some clones in this sample may be carry-over from other donors' samples.

There are a few counts of this clone. V gene TRBV19 combines with J gene TRBJ1-5; D remains ambiguous. This CDR3 has 12 amino acids. Germline CDR1 reads LNHDA; CDR2 reads SQIVND (reference sequence). V shed 4 bases and J shed 4 bases, with 5 bases lying between them. CDR3 nucleotides: TGTGCCAGTAGTAGGATGAATCAGCCCCAGCATTTT. The encoded protein is CASSRMNQPQHF.

J is TRBJ1-5 and V is TRBV15; no reliable D call. The CDR3 spans 13 residues. Looked up from germline, CDR1 is LNHNV and CDR2 is YYDKDF (reference sequence). V lost 5 bases and J lost 6, with 11 bases in between. The CDR3 sequence: CATSPNTGQPQHF. The CDR3, as DNA: TGTGCCACCAGCCCAAATACGGGTCAGCCCCAGCATTTT.

The genes are TRBV2 and TRBJ2-7; no reliable D call. Germline V gene sequence: CDR1 SNHLY, CDR2 FYNNEI. The CDR3 length is 15 residues. The V and J ends lost 4 bases and 2 bases respectively, with 15 bases between them. Here the CDR3 DNA reads TGTGCCAGCAGTGCGGGTCCAATCGGCCCCTACGAGCAGTACTTC. Protein: CASSAGPIGPYEQYF.

The genes are TRBV28 and TRBJ1-1; D is ambiguous. The CDR3 contains 11 residues. Trimming cost V 2 bases and J 7 bases, with 5 bases left between them. Per the germline V gene, CDR1 is MDHEN and CDR2 is SYDVKM. The CDR3 sequence: CASSLGVEAFF. DNA of the CDR3: TGTGCCAGCAGTTTAGGGGTTGAAGCTTTCTTT.

The rearrangement uses TRBV11-1 and TRBJ2-5; 12 bases match TRBD1. This CDR3 region has 16 residues. The trim removed 2 bases at V and 4 bases at J, leaving 5 bases unmatched. Germline V gene sequence: CDR1 SGHAT, CDR2 FQDESV (reference sequence). The DNA for the CDR3 is TGTGCCAGCAGCTTATGGGGGACAGGGGGCTTAGAGACCCAGTACTTC. Translating gives CASSLWGTGGLETQYF.

This rearrangement joins TRBV11-2 to TRBJ2-7, with TRBD2 matching 13 bases. After removal of 2 bases from V and 5 bases from J, the junction contained 6 bases not matched to a gene. Germline CDR1 SGHAT, CDR2 FQNNGV. The CDR3 has 16 amino acids. The CDR3 sequence: CASSLTSGRAGDEQYF. The CDR3 DNA is TGTGCCAGCAGCTTAACTAGCGGGAGGGCCGGTGACGAGCAGTACTTC.